This TCR beta chain stems from a study of identical twins' blood T cells. Study-wide results and caveats: Twins shared more top CDR3 clonotypes than unrelated donors did.

TCRdb itself ran the 5' RACE reads through MiXCR, one entry per CDR3 protein. The profile shows 350,000 to 400,000 distinct CDR3 sequences, about 28% of them singletons. This CDR3 region has 13 residues. V lost 4 bases, J lost 4 bases, and 11 bases lay in between. Germline V gene lookup returns CDR1 SEHNR and CDR2 FQNEAQ (reference sequence). This clonotype was seen only a few times. What it binds is not known. V gene TRBV7-9 combines with J gene TRBJ2-7, with unresolved D. The sequencing sample was made of PBMCs. The receptor was isolated from a woman between 18 and 55 years old in good health. The CDR3: CASSSLYPYEQYF. CDR3 nucleotide sequence: TGTGCCAGCAGCTCCTTATACCCGTACGAGCAGTACTTC. The full variable domain, rest sourced from reference TRBV7-9 and TRBJ2-7, is DTGVSQNPRHKITKRGQNVTFRCDPISEHNRLYWYRQTLGQGPEFLTYFQNEAQLEKSRLLSDRFSAERPKGSFSTLEIQRTEQGDSAMYLCASSSLYPYEQYFGPGTRLTVT.